These 22 T cell receptor beta chains were sequenced from one sample in a study of blood T cell repertoires in COVID-19. This table comes from immunoSEQ multiplex PCR, and its TCRdb copy is limited to in-frame clones, with some not included. Here the sample spans tens of thousands of clones, around nine tenths being singletons. The sample was peripheral blood. The receptors were sampled from an elderly man with active or convalescent COVID-19.

This rearrangement joins TRBV5-4 to TRBJ2-3, with TRBD1 as a possible D gene (5 bases). The CDR3 is made up of 16 amino acids. In germline, CDR1 is SGHNT, CDR2 YYREEE (reference sequence). V was pared by 4 bases and J by 0 bases, with 15 bases between. The CDR3 sequence is CASSQDSDTSTDTQYF. The CDR3 DNA sequence: TGTGCCAGCAGCCAAGACAGTGACACTAGCACAGATACGCAGTATTTT.

This clone is a singleton in its sample. The chain recombines TRBV11-2 with TRBJ1-4, with D possibly matching TRBD1 (6 bases). The CDR3 covers 13 residues. Germline V gives CDR1 SGHAT, CDR2 FQNNGV. V lost 4 bases, J lost 5 bases, and 8 bases lay in between. Here the CDR3 reads CASSSRGNEKLFF. The CDR3 nucleotides are TGTGCCAGCAGCTCCAGGGGAAATGAAAAACTGTTTTTT.

This clone appeared once. The J gene is TRBJ2-2, the V gene TRBV5-1; 9 nucleotides match TRBD2. The V segment lost 2 bases and the J segment 2 bases; nucleotides outside the gene matches: 7. Germline lookup yields CDR1 SGHRS and CDR2 YFSETQ. The CDR3 has 17 residues. The chain's CDR3 is CASSFSSGVDNTGELFF. The CDR3, as DNA: TGCGCCAGCAGCTTTTCTAGCGGGGTAGACAACACCGGGGAGCTGTTTTTT.

The rearrangement uses TRBV19 and TRBJ2-2; possible D gene TRBD2, 6 bases. Germline V gives CDR1 LNHDA, CDR2 SQIVND (reference sequence). With 5 bases removed from V and 8 bases from J, the gap between germline ends came to 21 bases. The CDR3 loop spans 16 amino acids. CDR3 loop: CASSWSPGLPAGELFF. CDR3 nucleotides: TGTGCCAGTAGTTGGTCTCCGGGACTTCCCGCTGGGGAGCTGTTTTTT.

The chain links TRBV5-1 to TRBJ2-1; maybe TRBD1 (5 bases). The CDR3 has 14 residues. The V end was cut by 4 bases, the J end by 8 bases, with 16 bases between. Germline CDR1 and CDR2: SGHRS and YFSETQ. DNA of the CDR3: TGCGCCAGCAGCCGCCAGGCAGGGCGCGATGAGCAGTTCTTC. Translated: CASSRQAGRDEQFF.

The chain recombines TRBV10-2 with TRBJ2-3; the match to TRBD1 covers 8 bases. Germline V lookup: CDR1 WSHSY, CDR2 SAAADI. The CDR3 runs to 13 residues. V shed 8 bases, J shed 0 bases, and the junction held 1 base outside the gene matches. The CDR3 here is CASRQGSTDTQYF. CDR3 nucleotides: TGCGCCAGCCGACAGGGGAGCACAGATACGCAGTATTTT.

The chain is built from TRBV18 and TRBJ2-1; 16 bases align to TRBD2. This CDR3 has 18 amino acids. Losses at the gene ends were 6 bases for V and 0 bases for J; bases not matched to a gene: 5. Germline V CDR1 and CDR2: KGHSH, LQKENI. CDR3 protein: CASSSGLAGGSSYNEQFF. Here the CDR3 DNA reads TGTGCCAGCTCTTCGGGACTAGCGGGGGGGTCCTCCTACAATGAGCAGTTCTTC.

The chain carries TRBV23-1 and TRBJ1-2; 8 bases fit TRBD1. TRBV23-1 has ORF status, its function being uncertain. The V and J ends lost 5 bases and 5 bases, in that order; junction bases with no gene match: 4. The CDR3 extends over 13 amino acids. As DNA, the CDR3 is TGCGCCAGCAGTGGACAGGGAGGGTATGGCTACACCTTC. Translated, it gives CASSGQGGYGYTF.

This clone was seen a few times. The rearrangement joins TRBV27 to TRBJ1-4, with TRBD1 identical over 9 bases. Germline values: CDR1 MNHEY, CDR2 SMNVEV (reference sequence). V gave up 5 bases and J gave up 7 bases; unmatched junction bases: 5. This CDR3 is built from 14 residues. The CDR3 protein is CASSPGQGFEKLFF. CDR3 nucleotides: TGTGCCAGCAGTCCGGGACAGGGTTTTGAAAAACTGTTTTTT.

The chain links TRBV5-1 to TRBJ1-1, with 9 bases aligning to TRBD1. From germline, CDR1 is SGHRS and CDR2 YFSETQ. With 4 bases clipped from V and 5 bases from J, the junction kept 9 bases outside the gene matches. This CDR3 spans 15 amino acids. The CDR3 DNA reads as TGCGCCAGCAGCGAACGGACAGGGGTTATGACTGAAGCTTTCTTT. It specifies CASSERTGVMTEAFF.

This clone was picked up one time. V usage is TRBV9 and J usage is TRBJ2-5, with no clear D. The V end lost 3 bases, the J end lost 5 bases, and 17 bases lay between the germline ends. CDR1 and CDR2 (germline): SGDLS, YYNGEE. The CDR3 consists of 15 residues. Here the CDR3 reads CASSALGVPRETQYF. CDR3 DNA: TGTGCCAGCAGCGCGTTAGGAGTCCCTAGGGAGACCCAGTACTTC.

The V gene is TRBV6-5, the J gene TRBJ1-2; the D is unclear. CDR1 and CDR2 (germline): MNHEY, SVGAGI. The CDR3 has 15 amino acids. Deletions cut 2 bases from V and 5 bases from J, with 15 bases between. DNA of the CDR3: TGTGCCAGCAGTTACCAGGTTCACGGCTCATATGGCTACACCTTC. It codes for CASSYQVHGSYGYTF.

V gene TRBV27 combines with J gene TRBJ1-2; D is unresolved. The CDR3 contains 15 residues. Trimming shortened V by 2 bases and J by 7 bases, and 17 bases separated the two germline ends. The germline V gene encodes CDR1 MNHEY and CDR2 SMNVEV (reference sequence). As DNA, the CDR3 is TGTGCCAGCAGTTTAGTGCCGGTTACCTTAAGTGGCTACACCTTC. Amino acids: CASSLVPVTLSGYTF.

The chain recombines TRBV2 with TRBJ2-1; 9 bases map to TRBD1. Germline V gene data show CDR1 as SNHLY and CDR2 as FYNNEI. This CDR3 has 14 residues. V shed 5 bases and J 9 bases; nucleotides not matched to a gene: 8. This CDR3 is CASSWDRERGEQFF. The CDR3 region has the DNA TGTGCCAGCAGTTGGGACAGGGAAAGGGGTGAGCAGTTCTTC.

The rearrangement links TRBV11-2 to TRBJ1-1, with 11 bases identical to TRBD1. The CDR3 loop spans 16 amino acids. The ends lost 6 bases at V and 5 bases at J; junction bases unmatched: 11. Germline V CDR1 and CDR2: SGHAT, FQNNGV. The CDR3 here is CASRQPPGQGGTEAFF. In nucleotides, the CDR3 is TGTGCCAGCAGGCAACCACCGGGACAGGGGGGAACTGAAGCTTTCTTT.

The chain has TRBV14 and TRBJ2-2, with 8 bases identical to TRBD1. The germline V gene has CDR1 SGHDN and CDR2 FVKESK. There are 15 residues in the CDR3. The J segment lost 5 bases and the V segment lost 0 bases, leaving 2 bases of the junction unmatched. CDR3 in amino acids: CASSQDHRGTGELFF. The CDR3 nucleotides read TGTGCCAGCAGCCAAGATCACAGGGGGACCGGGGAGCTGTTTTTT.

The CDR3 region is CASMLAGGGYEQYV. CDR3 coding DNA: TGCGCCAGCATGCTAGCGGGGGGTGGATACGAGCAGTACGTC. The V gene is TRBV10-2, the J gene TRBJ2-7, with 11 bases fitting TRBD2. This CDR3 contains 14 residues. V was clipped by 7 bases and J by 4 bases; unmatched bases: 6. The germline V gene has CDR1 WSHSY and CDR2 SAAADI.

The rearrangement uses TRBV11-2 and TRBJ2-2; 9 bases agree with TRBD2. J lost 5 bases, V lost 2 bases, and 12 bases had no gene match. Germline lookup yields CDR1 SGHAT and CDR2 FQNNGV. The CDR3 has 18 residues. CDR3: CASSLTAGGRIGTGELFF. CDR3 bases: TGTGCCAGCAGCTTAACAGCGGGAGGCCGGATTGGGACCGGGGAGCTGTTTTTT.

The chain is built from TRBV7-8 and TRBJ1-6; D gene ambiguous. The CDR3 is made up of 16 amino acids. In germline, CDR1 is SGHVS, CDR2 FQNEAQ. V lost 2 bases and J 0 bases, leaving 8 bases between the germline ends. CDR3 loop: CASSLQSSSYNSPLHF. The CDR3 DNA reads TGTGCCAGCAGCTTACAGTCTAGCTCCTATAATTCACCCCTCCACTTT.

This chain joins TRBV6-5 and TRBJ1-6; TRBD1 is a possible D gene (5 bases). The CDR3 runs to 12 residues. Germline V CDR1 and CDR2: MNHEY, SVGAGI. Trimming left V 5 bases short and J 7 bases short, with 6 bases between. CDR3 amino acids: CASSRQNSPLHF. DNA of the CDR3: TGTGCCAGCAGTCGACAGAATTCACCCCTCCACTTT.

Here the CDR3 reads CASSQVGLIGANVLTF. The CDR3 region has the DNA TGTGCCAGCAGCCAAGTGGGGCTTATTGGGGCCAACGTCCTGACTTTC. This chain links TRBV3-1 (or the pseudogene TRBV3-2) with TRBJ2-6; possible D gene TRBD1, 5 bases. CDR3 length equals 16 residues. V was shortened by 1 base and J by 3 bases, with 10 bases between the two germline ends. From germline, CDR1 is LGHDT and CDR2 YNNKEL (reference sequence).

V usage is TRBV11-3 and J usage is TRBJ1-1, with no clear D. Trimming removed 3 bases from V and 1 base from J, with 6 bases in between. From germline, CDR1 is SGHNT and CDR2 YENEEA. The CDR3 totals 13 residues. The DNA of the CDR3 is TGTGCCAGCAGCTTTGCCAGGAACACTGAAGCTTTCTTT. Residues: CASSFARNTEAFF. The full variable domain, its missing parts supplied by reference TRBV11-3 and TRBJ1-1, is EAGVVQSPRYKIIEKKQPVAFWCNPISGHNTLYWYLQNLGQGPELLIRYENEEAVDDSQLPKDRFSAERLKGVDSTLKIQPAELGDSAVYLCASSFARNTEAFFGQGTRLTVV.